Listed below are T cell receptor beta chains from one sample, sequenced in a study of quantifying T cell responses using KT2 cells. TCRdb itself ran the UMI-ligation and nested PCR reads through MiXCR, one entry per CDR3 protein. The sample shows tens of thousands of distinct CDR3 sequences, 12% of them seen only once. Source material: PBMCs spiked with cells of the T cell clone KT2. The receptors here all came from a human donor. Both conserved end residues are part of each CDR3. Each record gives: clone size, V gene, J gene, D gene, CDR3 DNA, CDR3 protein. The D gene is left open where the match is weak. Rows give clone size only sometimes, using once, few, many, or a class for an expanded clone.

clone_size: many; v_call: TRBV6-5; j_call: TRBJ1-1; d_call: TRBD1; cdr3_nt: TGTGCCAGCAGTACACAGGGGATCGCCCTTGAAGCTTTCTTT; cdr3_aa: CASSTQGIALEAFF
clone_size: many; v_call: TRBV5-1; j_call: TRBJ2-5; d_call: .; cdr3_nt: TGCGCCAGCAGCTTGGGAGGCGACGGGAGCGCGGAGACCCAGTACTTC; cdr3_aa: CASSLGGDGSAETQYF
clone_size: many; v_call: TRBV7-9; j_call: TRBJ2-1; d_call: TRBD2; cdr3_nt: TGTGCCAGCAGCTTACTACAGGCGGGAGCGGATGAGCAGTTCTTC; cdr3_aa: CASSLLQAGADEQFF
clone_size: few; v_call: TRBV7-2; j_call: TRBJ2-7; d_call: TRBD2; cdr3_nt: TGTGCCAGCAGCCCCGGACTAGCGGGCGTCTACGAGCAGTACTTC; cdr3_aa: CASSPGLAGVYEQYF
clone_size: .; v_call: TRBV7-2; j_call: TRBJ2-6; d_call: TRBD1; cdr3_nt: TGTGCCAGCAGCCCCGGGACAGGAAACTCTGGGGCCAACGTCCTGACTTTC; cdr3_aa: CASSPGTGNSGANVLTF
clone_size: few; v_call: TRBV28; j_call: TRBJ2-3; d_call: .; cdr3_nt: TGTGCCAGCAGGACTCGGCTTGGCACAGATACGCAGTATTTT; cdr3_aa: CASRTRLGTDTQYF
clone_size: once; v_call: TRBV29-1; j_call: TRBJ2-2; d_call: TRBD1; cdr3_nt: TGCAGCGTTATGGGACAGGCGAACACCGGGGAGCTGTTTTTT; cdr3_aa: CSVMGQANTGELFF
clone_size: .; v_call: TRBV3-1; j_call: TRBJ2-5; d_call: .; cdr3_nt: TGTGCCAGCAGCCAACAACAGGCCCAAGAGACCCAGTACTTC; cdr3_aa: CASSQQQAQETQYF
clone_size: .; v_call: TRBV7-2; j_call: TRBJ1-3; d_call: .; cdr3_nt: TGTGCCAGCAACACGGGGGGGGGGTCTGGAAACACCATATATTTT; cdr3_aa: CASNTGGGSGNTIYF
clone_size: few; v_call: TRBV12-3/TRBV12-4; j_call: TRBJ2-1; d_call: .; cdr3_nt: TGTGCCAGCAGATCTGACTATCCAGGGCTGTTCTTC; cdr3_aa: CASRSDYPGLFF
clone_size: .; v_call: TRBV6-5; j_call: TRBJ2-1; d_call: TRBD2; cdr3_nt: TGTGCCAGCAGTTATTCCCAGCGGGGGGAGCAGTTCTTC; cdr3_aa: CASSYSQRGEQFF
clone_size: many; v_call: TRBV14; j_call: TRBJ2-1; d_call: TRBD2; cdr3_nt: TGTGCCAGCAGCCAATGGGACCATACCGGGACTAGCGGGATCGATGAGCAGTTCTTC; cdr3_aa: CASSQWDHTGTSGIDEQFF
clone_size: few; v_call: TRBV29-1; j_call: TRBJ2-7; d_call: .; cdr3_nt: TGCAGCGTTGAATTGCCCGCAGGGGACGAGCAGTACTTC; cdr3_aa: CSVELPAGDEQYF
clone_size: .; v_call: TRBV12-3/TRBV12-4; j_call: TRBJ1-4; d_call: .; cdr3_nt: TGTGCCAGCAGATTAGCCAGCCAGGAAAAACTGTTTTTT; cdr3_aa: CASRLASQEKLFF
clone_size: few; v_call: TRBV7-9; j_call: TRBJ1-5; d_call: .; cdr3_nt: TGTGCCAGCAGCTCCAGTCTTTGGGCAGGGAGTCAGCCCCAGCATTTT; cdr3_aa: CASSSSLWAGSQPQHF
clone_size: .; v_call: TRBV12-3/TRBV12-4; j_call: TRBJ2-1; d_call: .; cdr3_nt: TGTGCCAGCAGTTTCGGGACACCGGGAGAGCAGTTCTTC; cdr3_aa: CASSFGTPGEQFF
clone_size: few; v_call: TRBV5-1; j_call: TRBJ2-7; d_call: TRBD1; cdr3_nt: TGCGCCAGCAGCCTGGGACAGCCTTCCTACGAGCAGTACTTC; cdr3_aa: CASSLGQPSYEQYF
clone_size: .; v_call: TRBV12-5; j_call: TRBJ2-1; d_call: .; cdr3_nt: TGTGCTAGTGGTTTGAGTGCTAGGGGACTGGAGGCGATGTACAATGAGCAGTTCTTC; cdr3_aa: CASGLSARGLEAMYNEQFF
clone_size: .; v_call: TRBV25-1; j_call: TRBJ1-1; d_call: TRBD1; cdr3_nt: TGTGCCAGCAAGACAGGGTCAGGCACTGAAGCTTTCTTT; cdr3_aa: CASKTGSGTEAFF
clone_size: .; v_call: TRBV5-6; j_call: TRBJ1-1; d_call: .; cdr3_nt: TGTGCCAGCAGCCTGCTCGGGGCTGCGGGCACTGAAGCTTTCTTT; cdr3_aa: CASSLLGAAGTEAFF
clone_size: few; v_call: TRBV14; j_call: TRBJ1-2; d_call: .; cdr3_nt: TGTGCCAGCAGCCAAGAAAACTGGAACTATGGCTACACCTTC; cdr3_aa: CASSQENWNYGYTF
clone_size: few; v_call: TRBV7-9; j_call: TRBJ1-4; d_call: .; cdr3_nt: TGTGCCAGCAGCTCCCTACGGGGTAGCGAGGAAAAACTGTTTTTT; cdr3_aa: CASSSLRGSEEKLFF
clone_size: .; v_call: TRBV7-9; j_call: TRBJ2-3; d_call: .; cdr3_nt: TGTGCCGGCGTGTTCCGCACGGGAACAGATACGCAGTATTTT; cdr3_aa: CAGVFRTGTDTQYF
clone_size: few; v_call: TRBV7-9; j_call: TRBJ1-1; d_call: TRBD1; cdr3_nt: TGTGCCAGCAGCCCGAGGACAGGGGCGACTGAAGCTTTCTTT; cdr3_aa: CASSPRTGATEAFF
clone_size: many; v_call: TRBV5-6; j_call: TRBJ1-5; d_call: .; cdr3_nt: TGTGCCAGCAGCTTCTTAGCCCTAAACGATCAGCCCCAGCATTTT; cdr3_aa: CASSFLALNDQPQHF
clone_size: .; v_call: TRBV4-1; j_call: TRBJ1-1; d_call: .; cdr3_nt: TGCGCCAGCAGCACACAGGGTCATCGGGCTGACACTGAAGCTTTCTTT; cdr3_aa: CASSTQGHRADTEAFF